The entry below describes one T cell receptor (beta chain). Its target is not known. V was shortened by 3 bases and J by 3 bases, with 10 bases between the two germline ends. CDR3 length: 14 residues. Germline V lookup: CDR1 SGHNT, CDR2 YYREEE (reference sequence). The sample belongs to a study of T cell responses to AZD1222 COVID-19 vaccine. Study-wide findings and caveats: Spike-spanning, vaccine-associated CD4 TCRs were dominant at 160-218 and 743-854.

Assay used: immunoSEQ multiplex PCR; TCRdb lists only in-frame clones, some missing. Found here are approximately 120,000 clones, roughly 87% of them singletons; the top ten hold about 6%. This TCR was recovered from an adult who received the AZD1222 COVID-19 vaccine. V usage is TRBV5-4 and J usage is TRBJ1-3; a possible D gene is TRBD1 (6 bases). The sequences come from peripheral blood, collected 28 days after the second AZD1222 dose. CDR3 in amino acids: CASSSPDSGNTIYF. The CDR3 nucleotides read TGTGCCAGCAGCTCCCCGGACAGTGGAAACACCATATATTTT.